Below, 3 T cell receptor beta chains from the same sample are listed, as sequenced in a study of blood T cell repertoires in COVID-19. Here immunoSEQ multiplex PCR was the method, and the copy in TCRdb shows in-frame clones only, minus some. The sample contains under 200,000 clones, around nine tenths of which appear only once. Source material: peripheral blood. The source of these receptors is a man aged 18 to 35 with active or convalescent COVID-19.

This clone has only one observation. The V call is TRBV6-1, the J call TRBJ2-1; D possibly corresponds to TRBD1 (6 bases). V was pared by 3 bases and J by 7 bases, with 13 bases between. Germline values: CDR1 MNHNS, CDR2 SASEGT. The CDR3 consists of 14 residues. CDR3 bases: TGTGCCAGCAGTGATCCGGGTAGGGGGAATGAGCAGTTCTTC. Translated: CASSDPGRGNEQFF.

The genes are TRBV27 and TRBJ1-2, with TRBD1 identical over 7 bases. The CDR3 totals 14 residues. CDR1 MNHEY and CDR2 SMNVEV come from the germline V gene (reference sequence). The junction had 8 bases not matched to a gene; V was cut back by 5 bases and J by 5 bases. CDR3 in amino acids: CASSPPGQLYGYTF. The DNA of the CDR3 is TGTGCCAGCAGTCCCCCGGGACAGCTTTATGGCTACACCTTC.

This chain links TRBV4-2 with TRBJ1-4, with D perhaps TRBD1 (5 bases). Germline CDR1 and CDR2: LGHNA and YNFKEQ. V was pared by 1 base and J by 0 bases, with 9 bases between. The CDR3 length is 16 residues. Here the CDR3 DNA reads TGTGCCAGCAGCCAAGTACAGGTTGCAACTAATGAAAAACTGTTTTTT. Translated, it gives CASSQVQVATNEKLFF.